The 29 T cell receptor beta chains listed next were all sequenced from one sample in a study of blood T cells in healthy people across ages. Sample-barcoded 5' priming and a J-beta primer mix drove a second PCR of about 6 to 12 cycles. In TCRdb, the 5' RACE reads were re-called with MiXCR into one record per CDR3 protein. The sample holds 850,000 to 1,000,000 distinct CDR3 sequences, about 44% seen once. The sample taken for sequencing was blood. The source is a man between 25 and 39 years old in good health.

This rearrangement joins TRBV2 to TRBJ2-1, with a weak D call TRBD1 (6 bases). The germline V gene has CDR1 SNHLY and CDR2 FYNNEI. The V and J ends lost 6 bases and 8 bases respectively, with 8 bases between them. This CDR3 spans 11 amino acids. The CDR3 DNA sequence: TGTGCCAGCAGGCAGGGGTATGAGCAGTTCTTC. This sequence encodes CASRQGYEQFF.

This clonotype was detected only a few times. This chain joins TRBV12-3 or TRBV12-4 and TRBJ2-5; D gene uncertain. V was cut by 3 bases and J by 0 bases, with 5 bases left in between. The CDR3 sequence is 13 residues long. CDR3 protein: CASSLRHQETQYF. CDR3 nucleotide sequence: TGTGCCAGCAGTTTGCGCCACCAAGAGACCCAGTACTTC.

The genes are TRBV11-2 and TRBJ1-6; D is ambiguous. The V gene lost 0 bases and the J gene lost 9 bases, with 9 bases spanning the gap. Looked up from germline, CDR1 is SGHAT and CDR2 is FQNNGV. This CDR3 is built from 14 residues. CDR3 sequence reads: CASSLDSGVSPLHF. CDR3 bases: TGTGCCAGCAGCTTAGATTCCGGGGTTTCACCCCTCCACTTT. Complete variable domain (other parts from reference TRBV11-2 and TRBJ1-6): EAGVAQSPRYKIIEKRQSVAFWCNPISGHATLYWYQQILGQGPKLLIQFQNNGVVDDSQLPKDRFSAERLKGVDSTLKIQPAKLEDSAVYLCASSLDSGVSPLHFGNGTRLTVT.

V is TRBV28 and J is TRBJ1-6, with a tentative D call TRBD1 (5 bases). This CDR3 is 13 amino acids long. V was shortened by 3 bases and J by 11 bases, with 11 bases between the two germline ends. Germline CDR1 reads MDHEN; CDR2 reads SYDVKM. CDR3 in DNA: TGTGCCAGCAGTTTTGCAGGGAACACACCCCTCCACTTT. Amino acid sequence: CASSFAGNTPLHF.

J is TRBJ2-5 and V is TRBV30; the match to TRBD1 covers 11 bases. The DNA end favors TRBJ2-7, so the J call may be wrong. Looked up from germline, CDR1 is GTSNPN and CDR2 is SVGIG (reference sequence). The CDR3 spans 14 residues. In DNA form, the CDR3 reads TGTGCCTGTAGGACAGGGGGCGGATTCTACGAGCAGTACTTC. Translated, it gives CACRTGGGFYEQYF.

The J gene is TRBJ2-5, the V gene TRBV5-1; D may be TRBD1 (5 bases). The V gene's germline CDR1 is SGHRS and CDR2 YFSETQ. CDR3 length equals 15 residues. Between the trimmed V and J ends, which lost 1 base and 11 bases, there was a span of 21 bases. The CDR3 DNA sequence: TGCGCCAGCAGCTTGAACGGGCAGGGCCACAATGAGCAGTACTTC. As protein: CASSLNGQGHNEQYF.

V is TRBV7-9 and J is TRBJ1-4, with 10 bases identical to TRBD1. The CDR3 has 16 residues. Looked up from germline, CDR1 is SEHNR and CDR2 is FQNEAQ (reference sequence). The J segment lost 6 bases and the V segment lost 5 bases, leaving 9 bases of the junction unmatched. The CDR3 sequence: CASSPRDRGGDEKLFF. The CDR3 bases are TGTGCCAGCAGCCCCCGGGACAGGGGAGGAGATGAAAAACTGTTTTTT. The whole variable domain, filled in from reference TRBV7-9 and TRBJ1-4, reads DTGVSQNPRHKITKRGQNVTFRCDPISEHNRLYWYRQTLGQGPEFLTYFQNEAQLEKSRLLSDRFSAERPKGSFSTLEIQRTEQGDSAMYLCASSPRDRGGDEKLFFGSGTQLSVL.

This clonotype has only a few counts. The CDR3 nucleotides read TGCAGTGCTAGGGTCGGGGGGGCAAAAGATACGCAGTATTTT. Its protein is CSARVGGAKDTQYF. This chain connects TRBV20-1 to TRBJ2-3; 8 bases line up with TRBD2. CDR1 and CDR2 from the germline V gene are DFQATT and SNEGSKA (reference sequence). The length of the CDR3 is 14 residues. The junction had 7 bases not matched to a gene; V was cut back by 3 bases and J by 5 bases.

This chain uses TRBV27 with TRBJ2-7; 8 nucleotides match TRBD1. V trimming: 0 bases; J trimming: 4 bases; junction bases outside the gene matches: 5. CDR1 is MNHEY, CDR2 SMNVEV, per germline (reference sequence). This CDR3 region has 15 residues. DNA of the CDR3: TGTGCCAGCAGTTTATCGAGACAGGGGATTTACGAGCAGTACTTC. This codes for CASSLSRQGIYEQYF.

This clonotype was seen more than once but under ten times. The rearrangement joins TRBV2 to TRBJ2-3, with D possibly being TRBD2 (6 bases). There are 16 residues in the CDR3. The germline V gene encodes CDR1 SNHLY and CDR2 FYNNEI. The V and J ends lost 5 bases and 0 bases respectively, with 15 bases between them. CDR3 in DNA: TGTGCCAGCAGTTCCCCCCGGGAGCCTAGCACAGATACGCAGTATTTT. It specifies CASSSPREPSTDTQYF.

This clonotype was counted ten times or more. The chain carries TRBV10-3 and TRBJ2-7, with 13 nucleotides matching TRBD2. The CDR3 runs to 18 residues. Germline assignment: CDR1 ENHRY and CDR2 SYGVKD. The junction had 11 bases not matched to a gene; V was cut back by 6 bases and J by 0 bases. CDR3: CAIRGTSGTLHSSYEQYF. As DNA, the CDR3 is TGTGCCATCAGGGGGACTAGCGGGACCCTTCACAGCTCCTACGAGCAGTACTTC.

This sequence joins TRBV24-1 and TRBJ2-4, with D possibly being TRBD1 or TRBD2 (5 bases each). Trimming took 3 bases from V and 5 from J, leaving 10 bases between them. The CDR3 has 14 amino acids. The germline V gene has CDR1 KGHDR and CDR2 SFDVKD. This CDR3 is CATSDPGTQNIQYF. For the CDR3, the DNA is TGTGCCACCAGTGATCCCGGGACGCAAAACATTCAGTACTTC.

This clonotype was seen a few times. The CDR3 DNA reads TGCAGTGTTTTGACAGGCAACGCCGGGGAGCTGTTTTTT. Translating gives CSVLTGNAGELFF. This chain links TRBV20-1 with TRBJ2-2; TRBD1 is a possible D gene (6 bases). This CDR3 is 13 amino acids long. The germline V gene encodes CDR1 DFQATT and CDR2 SNEGSKA (reference sequence). The V end lost 7 bases, the J end lost 6 bases, and 15 bases lay between the germline ends.

This clonotype was seen only a few times. V usage is TRBV19 and J usage is TRBJ2-3; 10 bases line up with TRBD2. CDR1 is LNHDA and CDR2 is SQIVND in the germline V gene (reference sequence). Unmatched junction bases numbered 3, after V lost 8 bases and J lost 1 base. The CDR3 spans 14 residues. For the CDR3, the DNA is TGTGCCAGTGCCCTAGCGGGGGGCACAGATACGCAGTATTTT. It encodes CASALAGGTDTQYF.

This clonotype was observed a few times. The chain carries TRBV7-9 and TRBJ2-3; TRBD1 might be the D (5 bases). Trimming left V 5 bases short and J 2 bases short, with 14 bases between. The germline CDR1 and CDR2 sequences are SEHNR and FQNEAQ (reference sequence). This CDR3 spans 15 amino acids. The chain's CDR3 is CASSPNIQVTDTQYF. In nucleotides, the CDR3 is TGTGCCAGCAGCCCGAATATACAGGTCACAGATACGCAGTATTTT. Full variable domain (missing parts from reference TRBV7-9 and TRBJ2-3): DTGVSQNPRHKITKRGQNVTFRCDPISEHNRLYWYRQTLGQGPEFLTYFQNEAQLEKSRLLSDRFSAERPKGSFSTLEIQRTEQGDSAMYLCASSPNIQVTDTQYFGPGTRLTVL.

Note on this clonotype: A read error is possible here, since a much larger clone lies one base away. CDR3 amino acids: CASSRGLGTDTQYF. The CDR3 coding sequence is TGTGCCAGCAGCAGGGGACTAGGCACAGATACGCAGTATTTT. V gene TRBV7-3 combines with J gene TRBJ2-3; TRBD2 matches 8 bases. This CDR3 has 14 amino acids. V shed 5 bases and J 1 base; nucleotides not matched to a gene: 2. Germline lookup yields CDR1 SGHTA and CDR2 FQGTGA.

J is TRBJ1-6 and V is TRBV6-1, with TRBD1 identical over 7 bases. Germline trimming cut 9 bases from V and 10 bases from J; bases unmatched to any gene: 6. Germline V gene lookup returns CDR1 MNHNS and CDR2 SASEGT. The CDR3 runs 12 residues. The CDR3 sequence: CASDREASPLHF. The CDR3 coding sequence is TGTGCCAGTGACAGGGAGGCCTCACCCCTCCACTTT.

This chain joins TRBV2 and TRBJ2-5; 7 bases fit TRBD1. Trimming removed 2 bases from V and 7 bases from J; junction bases left unmatched: 13. Per germline, CDR1 SNHLY and CDR2 FYNNEI. This CDR3 has 16 amino acids. CDR3 sequence: CASSELETGFYGTQYF. The DNA for the CDR3 is TGTGCCAGCAGTGAATTGGAGACAGGGTTTTACGGGACCCAGTACTTC.

Points on this clonotype: Germline and junction disagree at one end, which may indicate a read error. The V call is TRBV6-2 or TRBV6-3, the J call TRBJ2-1; D is perhaps TRBD1 (5 bases). Germline V lookup: CDR1 MNHEY, CDR2 SVGEGT. The CDR3 sequence is 12 residues long. The CDR3 loop reads CAGRSRRAEQFF. CDR3 nucleotide sequence: TGTGCCGGCAGAAGTCGCAGGGCTGAGCAGTTCTTC.

The gene calls are TRBV19 and TRBJ2-5, with 7 bases matching TRBD2. The germline gives CDR1 LNHDA, CDR2 SQIVND (reference sequence). The CDR3 is 15 residues long. V shed 5 bases and J 11 bases; nucleotides not matched to a gene: 17. CDR3 nucleotide sequence: TGTGCCAGTAGTGCGGGGGACCCCTCCTACAATGAGCAGTACTTC. Its translation is CASSAGDPSYNEQYF.

The table lists this clonotype with a few counts. As DNA, the CDR3 is TGCAGCGTTAAGGCTAGCGGGGGGGCTTTGAGGACAGATACGCAGTATTTT. It yields the protein CSVKASGGALRTDTQYF. The chain joins TRBV29-1 to TRBJ2-3; 12 nucleotides align to TRBD2. V shed 5 bases and J 3 bases; nucleotides not matched to a gene: 12. Per the germline V gene, CDR1 is SQVTM and CDR2 is ANQGSEA. The CDR3 has 17 residues.

The chain recombines TRBV28 with TRBJ2-7, with 7 nucleotides matching TRBD1. V lost 6 bases, J lost 3 bases, and 20 bases stayed unmatched. This CDR3 is 18 amino acids long. Per germline, CDR1 MDHEN and CDR2 SYDVKM. CDR3 amino acids: CASSSPVFRGQLVYEQYF. CDR3 coding DNA: TGTGCCAGCAGCTCACCAGTGTTCCGGGGACAGCTAGTCTACGAGCAGTACTTC.

The chain couples TRBV6-1 to TRBJ1-4, with 7 bases identical to TRBD1. The CDR3 is 13 residues long. The V gene's germline CDR1 is MNHNS and CDR2 SASEGT. The ends lost 5 bases at V and 7 bases at J; junction bases unmatched: 4. The CDR3 protein is CASSPGGGEKLFF. Written as DNA, the CDR3 is TGTGCCAGCAGTCCAGGGGGAGGTGAAAAACTGTTTTTT.

V is TRBV14 and J is TRBJ2-1, with D perhaps matching TRBD2 (7 bases). Germline lookup yields CDR1 SGHDN and CDR2 FVKESK. The V gene lost 3 bases and the J gene lost 8 bases, with 14 bases spanning the gap. CDR3 length equals 14 residues. Here the CDR3 DNA reads TGTGCCAGCAGCCAGGAGACGGGGGGCTATGAGCAGTTCTTC. Its protein product is CASSQETGGYEQFF. The variable domain in full, with the rest retrieved from reference TRBV14 and TRBJ2-1, is EAGVTQFPSHSVIEKGQTVTLRCDPISGHDNLYWYRRVMGKEIKFLLHFVKESKQDESGMPNNRFLAERTGGTYSTLKVQPAELEDSGVYFCASSQETGGYEQFFGPGTRLTVL.

The table lists this clonotype with a few counts. CDR3 region: CATSDLAPFEQFF. The CDR3 DNA sequence: TGTGCCACCAGTGATTTGGCACCGTTCGAGCAGTTCTTC. The rearrangement joins TRBV24-1 to TRBJ2-1; D gene uncertain. Germline loops: CDR1 KGHDR, CDR2 SFDVKD. This CDR3 comprises 13 residues. V was cut by 0 bases and J by 10 bases, with 9 bases left in between.

J is TRBJ1-1 and V is TRBV3-1; no clear D. The V gene's germline CDR1 is LGHDT and CDR2 YNNKEL (reference sequence). Trimming stripped 4 bases from V and 0 bases from J, with 9 bases between. This CDR3 is built from 14 residues. This chain's CDR3 is CASSPQTVNTEAFF. In DNA form, the CDR3 reads TGTGCCAGCAGCCCTCAGACGGTGAACACTGAAGCTTTCTTT.

Only a few counts were recorded for this clonotype. The chain links TRBV20-1 to TRBJ1-1, with D maybe TRBD1 (6 bases). The V gene's germline CDR1 is DFQATT and CDR2 SNEGSKA (reference sequence). This CDR3 is 13 amino acids long. V shed 5 bases and J shed 0 bases, with 10 bases lying between them. The CDR3 reads CSASGTLNTEAFF. CDR3 DNA: TGCAGTGCTTCCGGGACACTGAACACTGAAGCTTTCTTT.

This clonotype has just a few counts. The gene calls are TRBV6-2 or TRBV6-3 and TRBJ2-3, with TRBD2 identical over 8 bases. The V gene end was trimmed by 4 bases and the J gene end by 3 bases; junction bases not matched to a gene: 6. CDR1 MNHEY and CDR2 SVGEGT come from the germline V gene. The CDR3 has 15 residues. In nucleotides, the CDR3 is TGTGCCAGCAGTTTGAGGACTAGCAGTACAGATACGCAGTATTTT. Translation gives CASSLRTSSTDTQYF.

This clonotype was seen a handful of times. The J gene is TRBJ2-1, the V gene TRBV20-1, with D maybe TRBD2 (6 bases). V was clipped by 3 bases and J by 3 bases, with 12 bases between them. The CDR3 is 14 amino acids. Germline V CDR1 and CDR2: DFQATT, SNEGSKA (reference sequence). The CDR3 reads CSASGRALYNEQFF. DNA of the CDR3: TGCAGTGCTAGCGGGAGAGCCCTCTACAATGAGCAGTTCTTC.